This passage covers 16 T cell receptor beta chains from one sample sequenced in a study of post-analysis software for immune sequencing data. TCR beta libraries were prepared from cDNA with unique molecular identifiers. TCRdb passed the PCR reads through MiXCR, listing each CDR3 protein once. The sample shows hundreds of thousands of distinct CDR3 sequences, about 40% of them seen only once. Their specific antigens are unknown. Study results and caveats: In patients, TRBV5-6, TRBV5-1 and TRBV20-1 belonged to five or six TRBV segments found more frequently than in controls.

Sequencing used blood. Receptors originate from a girl aged 10 to 17 with multiple sclerosis.

The rearrangement links TRBV27 to TRBJ1-5; perhaps TRBD1 as D (6 bases). Trimming took 2 bases from V and 5 from J, leaving 16 bases between them. The CDR3 spans 16 residues. Germline-derived CDR1 and CDR2 are MNHEY and SMNVEV (reference sequence). The CDR3 DNA follows: TGTGCCAGCAGTTTACGACGGGACACTAGGTATCAGCCCCAGCATTTT. It specifies CASSLRRDTRYQPQHF.

The rearrangement uses TRBV7-2 and TRBJ1-2; tentatively, D is TRBD1 (5 bases). Per germline, CDR1 SGHTA and CDR2 FQGNSA. The CDR3 sequence is 14 residues long. V was clipped by 3 bases and J by 7 bases, with 15 bases between them. CDR3 protein: CASSLGPSLSGYTF. CDR3 nucleotide sequence: TGTGCCAGCAGCTTGGGGCCCTCTCTGAGTGGCTACACCTTC.

V is TRBV4-1 and J is TRBJ1-5; D unclear. Germline V CDR1 and CDR2: MGHRA, YSYEKL. V was shortened by 0 bases and J by 0 bases, with 12 bases between the two germline ends. This CDR3 has 17 residues. The CDR3 protein is CASSQDVSANSNQPQHF. The CDR3 DNA is TGCGCCAGCAGCCAAGATGTAAGCGCAAATAGCAATCAGCCCCAGCATTTT.

The chain uses TRBV3-1 and TRBJ2-7, with no clear D. The length of the CDR3 is 11 residues. The V gene lost 3 bases and the J gene lost 5 bases, with 5 bases spanning the gap. In germline, CDR1 is LGHDT, CDR2 YNNKEL (reference sequence). CDR3 protein: CASSHADEQYF. The CDR3 nucleotides read TGTGCCAGCAGCCACGCCGACGAGCAGTACTTC.

V usage is TRBV20-1 and J usage is TRBJ1-2, with D possibly matching TRBD1 (5 bases). CDR3 length: 12 amino acids. Deletions cut 5 bases from V and 8 bases from J, with 15 bases between. Germline V gene data show CDR1 as DFQATT and CDR2 as SNEGSKA (reference sequence). As DNA, the CDR3 is TGCAGTGCTGGGACCACCCATGCCGGCTACACCTTC. It encodes CSAGTTHAGYTF.

Points on this clonotype: Mismatch with germline at one junction end may stem from a read error. V is TRBV12-3 or TRBV12-4 and J is TRBJ2-3; D not resolved. This CDR3 is built from 14 residues. The CDR3 here is CASSLAPRTDAQYF. The CDR3 nucleotides are TGTGCCAGCAGTTTAGCGCCGCGAACAGATGCGCAGTATTTT.

The chain couples TRBV7-2 to TRBJ1-2; D is ambiguous. Germline CDR1 is SGHTA and CDR2 is FQGNSA. Trimming shortened V by 1 base and J by 8 bases, and 20 bases separated the two germline ends. The CDR3 loop spans 16 amino acids. The CDR3 region is CASSLGTGVVFRGYTF. The DNA for the CDR3 is TGTGCCAGCAGCTTAGGAACGGGAGTGGTCTTCAGGGGCTACACCTTC.

V usage is TRBV5-1 and J usage is TRBJ1-2; TRBD1 is a possible D gene (6 bases). The V and J ends lost 2 bases and 6 bases respectively, with 17 bases between them. The CDR3 is made up of 15 amino acids. CDR1 SGHRS and CDR2 YFSETQ come from the germline V gene. The CDR3 region has the DNA TGCGCCAGCAGCTTAAGACAGGCCAGCGGGGATGGCTACACCTTC. Amino acid sequence: CASSLRQASGDGYTF. Using reference TRBV5-1 and TRBJ1-2 for the parts outside the CDR3, the full variable domain is KAGVTQTPRYLIKTRGQQVTLSCSPISGHRSVSWYQQTPGQGLQFLFEYFSETQRNKGNFPGRFSGRQFSNSRSEMNVSTLELGDSALYLCASSLRQASGDGYTFGSGTRLTVV.

This clonotype showed up just a few times. The chain combines TRBV5-1 with TRBJ2-1; the match to TRBD2 covers 12 bases. The CDR3 runs 15 residues. With 7 bases clipped from V and 5 bases from J, the junction kept 7 bases outside the gene matches. Germline CDR1 is SGHRS and CDR2 is YFSETQ. The CDR3, as DNA: TGCGCCAGCGTTCTACGGACTAGCGGGAACAATGAGCAGTTCTTC. Its protein is CASVLRTSGNNEQFF.

V gene TRBV4-1 combines with J gene TRBJ2-7; 10 bases match TRBD1. Losses at the gene ends were 6 bases for V and 2 bases for J; bases not matched to a gene: 7. Germline V lookup: CDR1 MGHRA, CDR2 YSYEKL. This CDR3 has 15 residues. The CDR3 nucleotides read TGCGCCAGCAGGCCTAGACAGGGGGCGCCCTACGAGCAGTACTTC. Translation gives CASRPRQGAPYEQYF.

J is TRBJ2-5 and V is TRBV3-1, with 9 bases identical to TRBD1. This CDR3 has 15 amino acids. The trim removed 1 base at V and 5 bases at J, leaving 5 bases unmatched. CDR1 and CDR2 from the germline V gene are LGHDT and YNNKEL (reference sequence). CDR3 coding DNA: TGTGCCAGCAGCCAAGGGACAGGGGTGGGGGAGACCCAGTACTTC. As protein: CASSQGTGVGETQYF.

This clonotype was seen only a few times. This chain links TRBV5-1 with TRBJ2-7; TRBD2 might be the D (6 bases). This CDR3 has 14 residues. Deletions cut 5 bases from V and 2 bases from J, with 14 bases between. Germline V gene data show CDR1 as SGHRS and CDR2 as YFSETQ. The DNA for the CDR3 is TGCGCCAGCAGGGCGCCCGGGAGAGCCTACGAGCAGTACTTC. Its protein product is CASRAPGRAYEQYF.

This chain uses TRBV6-5 with TRBJ2-2, with TRBD1 identical over 8 bases. CDR1 is MNHEY, CDR2 SVGAGI, per germline. Trimming took 5 bases from V and 5 from J; bases not matched to a gene: 7. The CDR3 has 15 residues. The CDR3 DNA reads as TGTGCCAGCAGTCTCAGCAGGGGGCGGACCGGGGAGCTGTTTTTT. Translated, it gives CASSLSRGRTGELFF.

A word on this clonotype: A much larger clone sits a single nucleotide away, making a read error possible. The gene calls are TRBV10-3 and TRBJ2-3, with D tentatively TRBD2 (6 bases). There are 15 residues in the CDR3. The germline V gene encodes CDR1 ENHRY and CDR2 SYGVKD. Here the CDR3 DNA reads TGTGTCATCAGTGTAGACGGGAGCCCCTCGGATACGCAGTATTTT. Translation gives CVISVDGSPSDTQYF.

This clonotype came up a few times. CDR3 loop: CASSPWTGAYEQYF. The CDR3 nucleotides are TGTGCCAGCAGCCCATGGACAGGAGCCTACGAGCAGTACTTC. The chain uses TRBV7-8 and TRBJ2-7; TRBD1 aligns across 7 bases. V lost 5 bases to trimming and J lost 2 bases; unmatched junction nucleotides: 6. This CDR3 is 14 amino acids long. The germline V gene has CDR1 SGHVS and CDR2 FQNEAQ.

This chain links TRBV10-3 with TRBJ1-5; D ambiguous. Trimming took 10 bases from V and 5 from J, leaving 15 bases between them. The CDR3 contains 13 residues. Germline V CDR1 and CDR2: ENHRY, SYGVKD. CDR3 residues: CATRQRRDQPQHF. In DNA, the CDR3 is TGTGCCACGCGGCAGAGGAGAGATCAGCCCCAGCATTTT.